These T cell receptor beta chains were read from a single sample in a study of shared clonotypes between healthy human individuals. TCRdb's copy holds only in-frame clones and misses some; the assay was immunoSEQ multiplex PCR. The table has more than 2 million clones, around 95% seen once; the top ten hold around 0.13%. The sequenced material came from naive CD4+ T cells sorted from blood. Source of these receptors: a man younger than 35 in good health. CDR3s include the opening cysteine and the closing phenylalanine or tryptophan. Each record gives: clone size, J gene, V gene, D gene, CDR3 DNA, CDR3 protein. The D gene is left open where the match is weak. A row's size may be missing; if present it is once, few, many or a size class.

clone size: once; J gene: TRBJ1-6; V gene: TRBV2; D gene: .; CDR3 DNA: TGTGCCAGCAATCGGGAATCCTATAATTCACCCCTCCACTTT; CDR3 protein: CASNRESYNSPLHF
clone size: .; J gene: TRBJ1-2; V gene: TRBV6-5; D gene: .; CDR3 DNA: TGTGCCAGCAGTTACGGGCGGGGGCATTTCTATGGCTACACCTTC; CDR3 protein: CASSYGRGHFYGYTF
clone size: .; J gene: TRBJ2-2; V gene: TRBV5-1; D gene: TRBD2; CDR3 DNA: TGCGCCAGCAGCTTGGCCAGCGGGAAACACGGGAGCACCGGGGAGCTGTTTTTT; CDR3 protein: CASSLASGKHGSTGELFF
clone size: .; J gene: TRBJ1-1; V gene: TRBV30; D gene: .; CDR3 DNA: TGTGCCTGGATCATACAGGGAGGGGGCACTGAAGCTTTCTTT; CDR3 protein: CAWIIQGGGTEAFF
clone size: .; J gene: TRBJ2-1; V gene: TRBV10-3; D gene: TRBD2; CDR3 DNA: TGTGCCATCCAACAGAGGGAGGGCCTGGATGAGCAGTTCTTC; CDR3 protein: CAIQQREGLDEQFF
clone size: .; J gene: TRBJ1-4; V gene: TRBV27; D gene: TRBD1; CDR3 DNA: TGTGCCAGCAGACGGAAGGAGGGGGCAGGTGAAAAACTGTTTTTT; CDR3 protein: CASRRKEGAGEKLFF
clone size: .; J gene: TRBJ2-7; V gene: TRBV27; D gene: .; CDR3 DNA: TGTGCCAGCAGACCCCGGCGTGACACCGCTTACGAGCAGTACTTC; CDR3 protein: CASRPRRDTAYEQYF
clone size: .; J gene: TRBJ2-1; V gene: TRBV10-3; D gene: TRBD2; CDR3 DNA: TGTGCCATCAGTGAGGGACTAGCGGGAGGGGAGCAGTTCTTC; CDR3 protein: CAISEGLAGGEQFF
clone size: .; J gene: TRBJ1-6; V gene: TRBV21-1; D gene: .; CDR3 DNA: TGTGCCAGCAGCAAATTCCTCAGGGGCTCCTATAATTCACCCCTCCACTTT; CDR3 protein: CASSKFLRGSYNSPLHF
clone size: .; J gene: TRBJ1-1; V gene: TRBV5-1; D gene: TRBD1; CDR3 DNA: TGCGCCAGCAGCTTGGTGGACAGGGGGCCGATTGAAGCTTTCTTT; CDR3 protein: CASSLVDRGPIEAFF
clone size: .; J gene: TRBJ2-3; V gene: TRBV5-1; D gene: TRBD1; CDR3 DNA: TGCGCCAGCTCTTCTTGGGGACAGGGGCAAGATACGCAGTATTTT; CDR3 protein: CASSSWGQGQDTQYF
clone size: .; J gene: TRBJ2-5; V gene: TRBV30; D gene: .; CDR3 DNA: TGTGCCTGGGGGCAAGAGACCCAGTACTTC; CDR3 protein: CAWGQETQYF
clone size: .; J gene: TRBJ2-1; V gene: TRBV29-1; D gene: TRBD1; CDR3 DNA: TGCAGCGTTTCCTCGGGACAGGTAATCCATGAGCAGTTCTTC; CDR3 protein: CSVSSGQVIHEQFF
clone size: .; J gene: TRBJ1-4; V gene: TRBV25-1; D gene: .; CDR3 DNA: TGTGCCAGCAGTGAATTCACAGGGTTGGTTGAAAAACTGTTTTTT; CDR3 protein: CASSEFTGLVEKLFF
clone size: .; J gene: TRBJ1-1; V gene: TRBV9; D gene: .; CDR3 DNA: TGTGCCAGCAGCGTAGGGGCGGGGAACACTGAAGCTTTCTTT; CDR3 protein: CASSVGAGNTEAFF
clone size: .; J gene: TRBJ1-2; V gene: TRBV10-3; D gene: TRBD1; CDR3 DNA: TGTGCCATCAGTGAAGGACAGGGCGCCGGCTACACCTTC; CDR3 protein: CAISEGQGAGYTF
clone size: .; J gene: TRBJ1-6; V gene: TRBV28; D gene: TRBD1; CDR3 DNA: TGTGCCAGCAGTGCCTATCCCGGGACAGGGGATGGGATCGGGACTTCACCCCTCCACTTT; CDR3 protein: CASSAYPGTGDGIGTSPLHF
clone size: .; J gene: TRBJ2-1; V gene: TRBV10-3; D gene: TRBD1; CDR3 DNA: TGTGCCACCATCAGGACAGGGGGTTACAATGAGCAGTTCTTC; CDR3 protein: CATIRTGGYNEQFF
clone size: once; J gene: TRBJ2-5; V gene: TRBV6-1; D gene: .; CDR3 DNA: TGTGCCAGCAGTGAAGCGAGAACAGGTTCCGGGACCCAGTACTTC; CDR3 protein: CASSEARTGSGTQYF
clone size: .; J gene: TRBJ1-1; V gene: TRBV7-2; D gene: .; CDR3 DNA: TGTGCCAGCAGCCCCACCCGCAATTCTGAAGCTTTCTTT; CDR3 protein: CASSPTRNSEAFF
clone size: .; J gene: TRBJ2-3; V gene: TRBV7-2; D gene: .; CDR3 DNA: TGTGCCAGCCGATCGGTAGCAGATACGCAGTATTTT; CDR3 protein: CASRSVADTQYF
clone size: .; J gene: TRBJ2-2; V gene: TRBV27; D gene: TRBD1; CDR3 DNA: TGTGCCAGTACACCGGGACAGGTGAACACCGGGGAGCTGTTTTTT; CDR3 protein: CASTPGQVNTGELFF
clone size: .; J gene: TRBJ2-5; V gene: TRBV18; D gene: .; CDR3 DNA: TGTGCCAGCTCACCGAGGATAGGGAAGGAAGAGACCCAGTACTTC; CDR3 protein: CASSPRIGKEETQYF
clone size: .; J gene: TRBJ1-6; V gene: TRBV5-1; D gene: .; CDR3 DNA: TGCGCCAGCAGCTTGGCCGAGCGGCAGGAGAATAATTCACCCCTCCACTTT; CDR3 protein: CASSLAERQENNSPLHF
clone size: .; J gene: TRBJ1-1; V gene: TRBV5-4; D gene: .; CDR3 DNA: TGTGCCAGCAGCTTAAACACAGGGCGGAGGACTGAAGCTTTCTTT; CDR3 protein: CASSLNTGRRTEAFF
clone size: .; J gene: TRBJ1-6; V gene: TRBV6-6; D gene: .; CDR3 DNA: TGTGCCAGCAGTCAATCAGAGAATTCACCCCTCCACTTT; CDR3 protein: CASSQSENSPLHF
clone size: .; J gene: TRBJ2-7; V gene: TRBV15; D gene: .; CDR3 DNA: TGTGCCACCAGCAGAGGTGGGTCCGCCTACGAGCAGTACTTC; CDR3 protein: CATSRGGSAYEQYF
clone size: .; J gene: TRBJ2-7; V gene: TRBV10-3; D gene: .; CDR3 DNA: TGTGCCATCAGTGGGGCCAGGGAATACGAGCAGTACTTC; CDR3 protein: CAISGAREYEQYF
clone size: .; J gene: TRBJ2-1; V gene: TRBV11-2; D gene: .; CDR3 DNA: TGTGCCAGCAGCTTAGGCGTCAACTACAATGAGCAGTTCTTC; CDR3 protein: CASSLGVNYNEQFF
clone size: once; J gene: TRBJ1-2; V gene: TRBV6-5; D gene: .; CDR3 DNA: TGTGCCAGCAGTTACTCGTACGGGGGCTCCACCTATGGCTACACCTTC; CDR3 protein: CASSYSYGGSTYGYTF
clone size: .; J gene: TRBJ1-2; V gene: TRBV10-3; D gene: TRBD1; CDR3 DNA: TGTGCCATCAGTGGGGACAGGGGTTATGGCTACACCTTC; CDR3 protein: CAISGDRGYGYTF
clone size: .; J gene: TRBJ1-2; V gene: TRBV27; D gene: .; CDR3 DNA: TGTGCCAGCAGTTTATATCATAGTGCTGGCTACACCTTC; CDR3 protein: CASSLYHSAGYTF
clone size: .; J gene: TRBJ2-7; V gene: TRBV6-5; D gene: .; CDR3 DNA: TGTGCCAGTACGGGACCCACATACGAGCAGTACTTC; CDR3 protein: CASTGPTYEQYF
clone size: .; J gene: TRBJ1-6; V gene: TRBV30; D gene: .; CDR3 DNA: TGTGCCGTGGGTGGGCCACCCCTCCACTTT; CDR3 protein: CAVGGPPLHF
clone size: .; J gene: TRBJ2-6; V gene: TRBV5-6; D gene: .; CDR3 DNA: TGTGCCAGCAGCCAATCCGGGACTGGGGCCAACGTCCTGACTTTC; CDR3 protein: CASSQSGTGANVLTF
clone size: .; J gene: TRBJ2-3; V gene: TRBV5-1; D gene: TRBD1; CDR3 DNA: TGCGCCAGCAGCTTGGGTCCTCGGACAGGGAATTTAGATACGCAGTATTTT; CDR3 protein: CASSLGPRTGNLDTQYF
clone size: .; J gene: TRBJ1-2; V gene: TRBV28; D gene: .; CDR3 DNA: TGTGCCAGCAGTTTATTACAAGAAGACTATGGCTACACCTTC; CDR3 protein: CASSLLQEDYGYTF
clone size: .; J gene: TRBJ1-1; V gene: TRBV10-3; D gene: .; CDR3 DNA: TGTGCCATCAGTGATTACACGACAGTGAACACTGAAGCTTTCTTT; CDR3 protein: CAISDYTTVNTEAFF
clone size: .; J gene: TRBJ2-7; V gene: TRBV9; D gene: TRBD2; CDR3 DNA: TGTGCCAGCAGCGTAGATAGCGGGAACTCCTACGAGCAGTACTTC; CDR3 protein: CASSVDSGNSYEQYF
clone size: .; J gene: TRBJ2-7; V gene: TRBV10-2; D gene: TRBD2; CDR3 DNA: TGCGCCAGCAGTCCCGACCCACTAGCGGGAGGATATGACGAGCAGTACTTC; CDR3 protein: CASSPDPLAGGYDEQYF
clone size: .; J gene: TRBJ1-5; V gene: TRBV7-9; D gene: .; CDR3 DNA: TGTGCCAGCAGCTTAAACCGGATGGGGTCCCAGCATTTT; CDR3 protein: CASSLNRMGSQHF
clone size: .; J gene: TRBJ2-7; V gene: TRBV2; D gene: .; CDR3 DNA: TGTGCCAGCAGGGGACGGAACCTACGCAAGCAGTACTTC; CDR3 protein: CASRGRNLRKQYF
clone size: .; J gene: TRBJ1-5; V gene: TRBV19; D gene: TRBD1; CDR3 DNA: TGTGCCAGTAGTATACTATCGGGTCGGCACAGGGGCCTTAGCAATCAGCCCCAGCATTTT; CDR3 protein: CASSILSGRHRGLSNQPQHF
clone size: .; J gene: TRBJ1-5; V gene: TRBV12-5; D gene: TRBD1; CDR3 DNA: TGTGCTAGTGGTAACGTGTCAGGGGGCGCAGGACAGCCCCAGCATTTT; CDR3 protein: CASGNVSGGAGQPQHF
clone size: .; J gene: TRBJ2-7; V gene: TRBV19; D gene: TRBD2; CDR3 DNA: TGTGCCAGTAGTCTAGGGGAGGGGTACGAGCAGTACTTC; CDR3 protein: CASSLGEGYEQYF
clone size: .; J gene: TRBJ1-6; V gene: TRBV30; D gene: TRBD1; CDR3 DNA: TGTGCCTGGAGTATGAAGGGGGCAGCTTCACCCCTCCACTTT; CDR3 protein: CAWSMKGAASPLHF
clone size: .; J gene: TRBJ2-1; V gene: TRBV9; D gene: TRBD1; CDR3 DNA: TGTGCCAGCAGCGCGGAAGCCGGGACAGTGTACAATGAGCAGTTCTTC; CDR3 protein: CASSAEAGTVYNEQFF
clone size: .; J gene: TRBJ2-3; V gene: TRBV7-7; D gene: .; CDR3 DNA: TGTGCTAGCAGCTTCAGTGGGGCTAGCACAGATACGCAGTATTTT; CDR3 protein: CASSFSGASTDTQYF
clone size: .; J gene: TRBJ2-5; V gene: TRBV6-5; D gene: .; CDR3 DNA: TGTGCCAGCAGTAGACTTATTCAAGAGACCCAGTACTTC; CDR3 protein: CASSRLIQETQYF
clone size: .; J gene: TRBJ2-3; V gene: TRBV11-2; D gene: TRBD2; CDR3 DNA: TGTGCCAGCAGCTCTGGGACTAGCGGGACAGATACGCAGTATTTT; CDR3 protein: CASSSGTSGTDTQYF